This is a list of T cell receptor beta chains from one sample in a study of response to subunit inactivated influenza vaccine. TCRdb processed the RT-PCR reads anew with MiXCR; each CDR3 protein has one entry. This sample carries about 170,000 distinct CDR3 sequences, around a tenth of them seen once, and the ten largest clones take roughly 40%. The sequenced sample was CD8+ T cells sorted from PBMCs, obtained 23 to 25 months after vaccination. Receptor source: a man aged 50 to 69 who received an inactivated influenza vaccine. Both conserved end residues are part of each CDR3.

TRBV21-1 | 18 | CASSSSGTGGPPTDTQYF
TRBV4-3 | 15 | CASSQVAQGGNIQYF
TRBV12-3/TRBV12-4 | 16 | CASSSGRVRSYNEQFF
TRBV7-9 | 14 | CASSRIDTTREAFF
TRBV5-1 | 15 | CASSTFKTASYEQYF
TRBV27 | 15 | CASSSPVGSTDTQYF
TRBV4-1 | 15 | CASSQTGTGDYEQYF
TRBV6-2/TRBV6-3 | 12 | CASSYEVNEQFF
TRBV29-1 | 17 | CSVPGTTTMSSYNEQFF
TRBV7-9 | 11 | CASSLAVHWYF
TRBV5-1 | 13 | CASSYYTGQTQYF
TRBV5-6 | 15 | CASSKDGRAINEQFF
TRBV9 | 15 | CASSVTGSRGEKLFF
TRBV12-3/TRBV12-4 | 12 | CASSLIASEQFF
TRBV7-9 | 14 | CASSPSGGYHEQYF
TRBV24-1 | 15 | CATSEDGQGDQPQHF
TRBV7-8 | 19 | CASSLVGSSPHPGYNEQFF
TRBV29-1 | 13 | CSVLGGSSYEQYF
TRBV30 | 12 | CAWSVYGNEQFF
TRBV11-1 | 18 | CASSLGRLAGVSYNEQFF
TRBV2 | 16 | CASSEVAVVSNQPQHF
TRBV24-1 | 13 | CATSVGGSSEAFF
TRBV12-3/TRBV12-4 | 11 | CASSWGSPLHF
TRBV6-2/TRBV6-3 | 16 | CASSSRTSLDYNEQFF
TRBV20-1 | 14 | CSAQEKTSTDTQYF
TRBV4-1 | 15 | CASSQTVEMNTEAFF
TRBV7-9 | 15 | CASSFSAGVSGEQYF
TRBV6-5 | 16 | CASSYRDRGLPDTQYF
TRBV27 | 15 | CASSQSLGTQNEQYF
TRBV27 | 14 | CASSFVYETEEAFF
TRBV6-5 | 14 | CASSYYSFGGELFF
TRBV10-3 | 13 | CAAGGTLTGELFF
TRBV4-2 | 15 | CASSQDFGGGETQYF
TRBV16 | 16 | CASSHLSTIFDNEQFF
TRBV4-3 | 16 | CASSQDLAGALDEQFF
TRBV7-6 | 16 | CASSLSSGRGAGELFF